This TCR beta chain derives from a study of Graves' ophthalmopathy and Graves' hyperthyroidism. Study details: Peripheral blood was collected at initial diagnosis, before any treatment.

CDR1 is SQVTM and CDR2 is ANQGSEA in the germline V gene. The length of the CDR3 is 10 residues. V lost 2 bases and J 5 bases, leaving 3 bases between the germline ends. Amplification of the TCR beta CDR3 regions used RNA transcripts (as template). HTBI primers primed a first-round RT-PCR, and a second-round multiplex PCR followed. TCRdb re-called the multiplex PCR reads through MiXCR, storing one row per CDR3 protein. This repertoire shows some 160,000 distinct CDR3 sequences, about two fifths found once; its top ten account for over 7%. This clonotype was seen repeatedly, ten times or more. Sampling under 12 ml of fresh peripheral blood provided the PBMCs.

The sequenced sample was peripheral blood. J is TRBJ2-5 and V is TRBV29-1; no clear D gene. This TCR derives from a man aged 25-45 years with Graves' ophthalmopathy. CDR3 DNA: TGCAGCGTTGAAAGGGAGACCCAGTACTTC. Translation: CSVERETQYF.